This TCR beta chain was obtained from a study of T cell repertoires and HLA-DP antigens (dated by TCRdb to between 2017 and 2018). Some background on the complete study: The study used an in vitro model of CD4+ T cell alloreactivity against allogeneic HLA-DP presented by transduced HeLa cells. On average, roughly 200 ng of DNA went in for sorted CD137+CD4+ samples, versus 950 to 1,500 ng for pre-culture CD4+ samples. The three donors, two male and one female, ranged from the 18-to-29 to the 60-to-69 age band. One alloantigen differed from self by one peptide-binding groove amino acid, whereas the other differed by ten, modelling structurally similar versus dissimilar alloantigens.

Regarding this clone: Its antigen has not been determined. No per-base quality is available; no much larger clone lies one base away.

Magnetic bead negative selection was used to isolate untouched CD4+ T cells from Ficoll-separated PBMC, with an average purity of approximately 98%. Using magnetic beads, untouched CD4+ T cells were isolated from Ficoll-separated PBMC at approximately 98% purity, with only negligible CD8+ contamination. Peripheral blood mononuclear cells came from the buffy coats of three healthy blood donors. CMV seronegative status was shared by all three donors. Genomic DNA was extracted with the DNeasy Blood & Tissue Kit. For each subject, genomic DNA from sorted CD137+CD4+ cells and from pre-culture CD4+ baseline samples underwent TCRB sequencing. General conclusions and limits of the study: Clonality of sorted CD137+ cells was similar against both alloantigens (about 0.39) and much higher than in pre-culture samples (around 0.044). The study was limited by having just a few donors, by relying on a non-physiological HeLa antigen-presenting system, and by using total CD4+ cells as responders. Naive and memory CD4+ repertoires were not analysed separately. Clones undetected before culture had an average cumulative frequency of roughly 36% against one allele versus around 51% against the other.

TCRB CDR3 regions were amplified with the immunoSEQ multiplex PCR using forward primers for 54 TRBV segments and reverse primers for 13 TRBJ segments. For pre-culture CD4+ samples, sequencing was done at deep resolution with a target of 150,000 to 200,000 T cell genomes. Sequencing of the amplicons on an Illumina HiSeq System generated 87 bp reads spanning the CDR3. The authors' analysis ran thus. PCR and sequencing errors in the reads were corrected, and CDR3 regions were defined by aligning to IMGT reference sequences. Template and unique rearrangement counts were estimated using synthetic template pools. Clonality was computed by subtracting Pielou's evenness from 1. The Daley-Smith estimator was used to estimate richness. Repertoire overlap was measured with Morisita's index. Clones found in cultured samples but undetected in the pre-culture repertoire of the corresponding donor were defined as low-abundance clones. The table comes from immuneACCESS by way of TCRdb, which keeps in-frame sequences with V and J called. Part of the clones is missing from these tables; in studies checked, under half for an unresolved V gene and the rest for unknown reasons. V and J calls and clone size are as listed in that table; D and trimming were resolved from the DNA. The sample data list around 110,000 clones, and about 91% of these were observed just once. Clones ranked in the top ten supply around 0.3% of the sample.

This clonotype originated in a woman between 18 and 29 years old in good health and CMV-seronegative. The sample comprised CD4+ T cells from PBMCs.

This receptor carries the CDR3 CASRGQGGPDTQYF. At the DNA level, the sequence is TGCGCCAGCAGGGGACAGGGGGGACCAGATACGCAGTATTTT. The sequence joins TRBV4-1 to TRBJ2-3, with TRBD1 identical over 11 junction bases. The junction shows trimming of 6 bases on V and 4 bases on J, and the gene matches do not reach 3 bases of it. The CDR3, cysteine through phenylalanine, is 14 amino acids long. Kept here is only the CDR3 DNA, which spans 42 bases and is read in frame from base 1. The germline V gene specifies MGHRA as CDR1 and YSYEKL as CDR2.